The 5 T cell receptor beta chains listed next were all sequenced from one sample in a study of long-term antiretroviral therapy in people with HIV. Running of the v3.0 immunoSEQ assay took place at survey level. TCRdb keeps only in-frame clones here, not all; method: immunoSEQ multiplex PCR. This sample has 16,000 or so clones; 77% occur once, and the top ten carry 20% to 25%. This material consisted of unsorted PBMCs, taken 2.1 years after starting antiretroviral therapy. The receptors originated from a man in his forties with HIV.

The chain is built from TRBV27 and TRBJ2-2; possibly TRBD1 or TRBD2 for D (6 bases each). The CDR3 is 13 residues long. The V and J ends lost 8 bases and 2 bases respectively, with 9 bases between them. CDR1 is MNHEY, CDR2 SMNVEV, per germline (reference sequence). In DNA form, the CDR3 reads TGTGCCAGCCGGGGGCCTAACACCGGGGAGCTGTTTTTT. It translates to CASRGPNTGELFF.

The CDR3 DNA follows: TGTGCCTGGAGTGTACCCCCAGGGATCACCTTC. This gives the protein CAWSVPPGITF. This rearrangement joins TRBV30 to TRBJ1-2; tentatively, D is TRBD1 (5 bases). V was trimmed by 0 bases and J by 13 bases, leaving 12 bases between them. Germline CDR1 is GTSNPN and CDR2 is SVGIG (reference sequence). This CDR3 has 11 amino acids. Full variable domain (outside the CDR3, taken from reference TRBV30 and TRBJ1-2): SQTIHQWPATLVQPVGSPLSLECTVEGTSNPNLYWYRQAAGRGLQLLFYSVGIGQISSEVPQNLSASRPQDRQFILSSKKLLLSDSGFYLCAWSVPPGITFGSGTRLTVV.

CDR3 sequence (DNA): TGTGCCAGCAGCCAAGATCACTACAGCTCCTACGAGCAGTACTTC. It yields the protein CASSQDHYSSYEQYF. The chain uses TRBV14 and TRBJ2-7; D gene unclear. The germline V gene has CDR1 SGHDN and CDR2 FVKESK. This CDR3 has 15 amino acids. Trimming removed 0 bases from V and 0 bases from J, with 9 bases in between.

The V gene is TRBV5-1, the J gene TRBJ2-5, with D possibly being TRBD2 (5 bases). The CDR3 length is 14 residues. V was pared by 0 bases and J by 5 bases, with 11 bases between. The V gene's germline CDR1 is SGHRS and CDR2 YFSETQ. The CDR3 is CASSLAMSGETQYF. In DNA, the CDR3 is TGCGCCAGCAGCTTGGCCATGTCGGGGGAGACCCAGTACTTC.

The rearrangement joins TRBV11-2 to TRBJ2-7; no firm D call. Germline loops: CDR1 SGHAT, CDR2 FQNNGV. This CDR3 contains 11 residues. V lost 7 bases and J lost 3, with 7 bases in between. The CDR3 loop is CASNSGYEQYF. CDR3 DNA sequence: TGTGCCAGCAATTCGGGCTACGAGCAGTACTTC.